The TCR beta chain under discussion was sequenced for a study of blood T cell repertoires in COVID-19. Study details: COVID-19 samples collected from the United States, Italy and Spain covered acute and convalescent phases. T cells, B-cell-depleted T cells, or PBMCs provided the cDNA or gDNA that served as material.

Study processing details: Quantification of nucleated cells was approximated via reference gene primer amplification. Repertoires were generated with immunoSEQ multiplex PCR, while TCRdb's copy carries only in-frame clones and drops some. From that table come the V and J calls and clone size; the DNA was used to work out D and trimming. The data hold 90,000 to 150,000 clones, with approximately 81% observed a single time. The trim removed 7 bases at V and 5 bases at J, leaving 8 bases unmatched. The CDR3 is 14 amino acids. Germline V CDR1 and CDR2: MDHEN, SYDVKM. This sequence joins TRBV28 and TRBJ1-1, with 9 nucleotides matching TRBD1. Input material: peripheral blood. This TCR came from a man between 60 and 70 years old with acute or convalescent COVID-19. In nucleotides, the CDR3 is TGTGCCAGCAATCCCCCGGACAGGGGAACTGAAGCTTTCTTT. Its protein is CASNPPDRGTEAFF.